The rows below give T cell receptor beta chains drawn from one sample of a study of OX40 agonist ivuxolimab in advanced cancers. Clones were sequenced by immunoSEQ multiplex PCR, and TCRdb holds only the in-frame ones, with some missing. Among 40,000 to 45,000 clones listed, about 89% were seen once. The input for sequencing was CD4+ or CD8+ T cells sorted from blood, taken in a trial of the OX40 agonist ivuxolimab. Receptors were obtained from an adult with an advanced solid tumor such as melanoma, head and neck, liver or kidney cancer. Both conserved end residues are part of each CDR3. The D gene is left open where the match is weak. Size is stated for part of the rows, as once, few or many counts, or as a class when the clone is expanded.

>TRBJ2-5|NA|once|TRBV18
CASSLSRTGRGETQYF
TGTGCCAGCTCACTCTCCAGGACAGGGAGGGGAGAGACCCAGTACTTC
>TRBJ2-2|NA|NA|TRBV11-3
CASSFDWIANTGELFF
TGTGCCAGCAGCTTTGACTGGATCGCGAACACCGGGGAGCTGTTTTTT
>TRBJ2-7|TRBD2|NA|TRBV10-2
CASSGTSGSVSEQYF
TGCGCCAGCAGTGGCACTAGCGGGAGTGTCTCCGAGCAGTACTTC
>TRBJ1-2|NA|once|TRBV18
CASSPVAFGGYTF
TGTGCCAGCTCACCAGTGGCCTTCGGAGGCTACACCTTC
>TRBJ2-5|NA|NA|TRBV25-1
CASSGSSIMKETQYF
TGTGCCAGCAGTGGGTCTAGCATCATGAAAGAGACCCAGTACTTC
>TRBJ2-7|NA|NA|TRBV15
CATSRAGPGQYF
TGTGCCACCAGCAGAGCAGGGCCCGGGCAGTACTTC
>TRBJ1-2|NA|NA|TRBV5-6
CASSLNTYYTF
TGTGCCAGCAGCTTAAACACCTACTACACCTTC
>TRBJ1-4|TRBD1|once|TRBV7-9
CASSGTGGEKLFF
TGTGCCAGCAGCGGGACAGGCGGGGAAAAACTGTTTTTT
>TRBJ1-2|TRBD1|NA|TRBV5-4
CASSSTGENYGYTF
TGTGCCAGCAGCTCCACAGGGGAAAACTATGGCTACACCTTC
>TRBJ1-6|NA|NA|TRBV6-6
CASSYSRGIGNSPLHF
TGTGCCAGCAGTTACTCTCGAGGGATTGGTAATTCACCCCTCCACTTT
>TRBJ1-2|TRBD1|few|TRBV10-3
CAISDRGLDGYTF
TGTGCCATCAGTGACAGGGGGCTGGATGGCTACACCTTC
>TRBJ2-4|NA|NA|TRBV28
CASSLPGYEEHIQYF
TGTGCCAGCAGTTTGCCGGGATACGAAGAGCACATTCAGTACTTC
>TRBJ1-4|NA|NA|TRBV5-6
CASSFWAFEKLFF
TGTGCCAGCAGCTTTTGGGCGTTTGAAAAACTGTTTTTT
>TRBJ2-1|NA|once|TRBV29-1
CSVEEPNEQFF
TGCAGCGTAGAGGAGCCCAATGAGCAGTTCTTC
>TRBJ2-4|NA|NA|TRBV7-8
CASRRDPLRNKLAKNIQYF
TGTGCCAGCCGACGGGACCCCCTCAGAAATAAGTTAGCCAAAAACATTCAGTACTTC
>TRBJ2-1|NA|NA|TRBV9
CASSVLGVSYNEQFF
TGTGCCAGCAGCGTGTTGGGAGTTTCCTACAATGAGCAGTTCTTC
>TRBJ1-2|TRBD1|NA|TRBV14
CASSHGQGFYGYTF
TGTGCCAGCAGCCACGGACAGGGATTCTATGGCTACACCTTC
>TRBJ1-1|NA|NA|TRBV28
CASSSARWGVTEAFF
TGTGCCAGCAGTTCCGCGAGGTGGGGGGTCACTGAAGCTTTCTTT
>TRBJ1-2|NA|NA|TRBV7-2
CASSSTPGGRGYGYTF
TGTGCCAGCAGCTCCACCCCAGGCGGCAGGGGATATGGCTACACCTTC
>TRBJ2-7|TRBD2|NA|TRBV6-1
CASRGTLAGVGEQYF
TGTGCCAGCAGGGGAACACTAGCGGGAGTGGGTGAGCAGTACTTC
>TRBJ2-7|NA|NA|TRBV6-1
CASSWSNYEQYF
TGTGCCAGCAGTTGGTCAAACTACGAGCAGTACTTC
>TRBJ2-1|TRBD2|NA|TRBV28
CASSFAGGGEQFF
TGTGCCAGCAGTTTTGCGGGGGGGGGTGAGCAGTTCTTC
>TRBJ1-1|NA|NA|TRBV11-2
CASSWGRVSTEAFF
TGTGCCAGCAGCTGGGGCAGGGTCTCCACTGAAGCTTTCTTT
>TRBJ2-7|TRBD1|NA|TRBV28
CASPPPNAGGYEQYF
TGTGCCAGCCCACCACCTAATGCAGGGGGCTACGAGCAGTACTTC
>TRBJ1-3|NA|NA|TRBV5-6
CASSSRARSGNTIYF
TGTGCCAGCAGCTCCAGGGCCAGGTCCGGAAACACCATATATTTT
>TRBJ1-4|NA|NA|TRBV28
CASSYGREKLFF
TGTGCCAGCAGCTACGGGAGGGAAAAACTGTTTTTT
>TRBJ1-1|NA|once|TRBV18
CASSPQAGRNLLDTEAFF
TGTGCCAGCTCACCCCAGGCAGGGAGAAACCTCCTGGACACTGAAGCTTTCTTT
>TRBJ2-2|TRBD2|NA|TRBV28
CASSSPGTSGRDGELFF
TGTGCCAGCAGTTCTCCCGGGACTAGCGGGAGAGACGGGGAGCTGTTTTTT
>TRBJ2-7|TRBD1|NA|TRBV11-3
CASSFDRGPEQYF
TGTGCCAGCAGCTTCGACAGGGGACCCGAGCAGTACTTC
>TRBJ2-7|NA|NA|TRBV11-3
CASSLAGRRGPLAEQYF
TGTGCCAGCAGCTTGGCTGGGCGGCGAGGGCCCCTTGCCGAGCAGTACTTC
>TRBJ2-7|NA|NA|TRBV28
CASSLEVRWSYEQYF
TGTGCCAGCAGTTTAGAGGTCAGGTGGTCCTACGAGCAGTACTTC
>TRBJ1-2|TRBD1|once|TRBV7-9
CASSLWTGVGYGYTF
TGTGCCAGCAGCTTATGGACAGGGGTGGGCTATGGCTACACCTTC
>TRBJ1-4|TRBD1|NA|TRBV9
CASSVGQGAANEKLFF
TGTGCCAGCAGCGTTGGACAGGGGGCGGCTAATGAAAAACTGTTTTTT
>TRBJ1-1|NA|NA|TRBV6-5
CASSYGSRGTEAFF
TGTGCCAGCAGTTACGGGTCCAGGGGCACTGAAGCTTTCTTT
>TRBJ2-5|NA|NA|TRBV7-9
CASSLYQQETQYF
TGTGCCAGCAGCTTATATCAGCAAGAGACCCAGTACTTC
>TRBJ2-5|TRBD1|NA|TRBV19
CASSMGPGQGEETQYF
TGTGCCAGTAGTATGGGACCGGGACAGGGGGAAGAGACCCAGTACTTC
>TRBJ2-2|NA|NA|TRBV7-2
CASPGELVSLSTGELFF
TGTGCCAGCCCGGGGGAACTAGTGTCACTGAGTACCGGGGAGCTGTTTTTT
>TRBJ2-3|NA|NA|TRBV2
CASIPGEQDTDTQYF
TGTGCCAGCATTCCGGGGGAGCAGGACACAGATACGCAGTATTTT
>TRBJ2-1|TRBD2|NA|TRBV5-4
CASRKGTSGRRSYNEQFF
TGTGCCAGCAGGAAAGGGACTAGCGGGAGGCGGTCCTACAATGAGCAGTTCTTC
>TRBJ1-1|NA|NA|TRBV25-1
CASNSNTEAFF
TGTGCCAGCAACTCGAACACTGAAGCTTTCTTT
>TRBJ2-1|TRBD2|NA|TRBV9
CASSVGGRAYNEQFF
TGTGCCAGCAGCGTAGGCGGGAGGGCTTACAATGAGCAGTTCTTC
>TRBJ2-1|TRBD2|NA|TRBV6-5
CASSYAGTSGSKFF
TGTGCCAGCAGTTACGCTGGGACTAGCGGCAGTAAGTTCTTC